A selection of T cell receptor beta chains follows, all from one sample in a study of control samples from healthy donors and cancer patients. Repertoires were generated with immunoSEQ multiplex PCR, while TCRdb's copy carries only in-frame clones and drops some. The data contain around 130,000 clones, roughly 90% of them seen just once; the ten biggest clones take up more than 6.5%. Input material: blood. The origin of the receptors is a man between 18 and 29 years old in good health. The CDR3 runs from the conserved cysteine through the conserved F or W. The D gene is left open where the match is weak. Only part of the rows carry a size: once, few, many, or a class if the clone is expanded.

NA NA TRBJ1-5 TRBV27 TGTGCCAGCAACCCGACTAGGATTTATAGCAATCAGCCCCAGCATTTT CASNPTRIYSNQPQHF
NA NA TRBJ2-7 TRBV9 TGTGCCAGCAGCGTATCCCCCCTACCCTACGAGCAGTACTTC CASSVSPLPYEQYF
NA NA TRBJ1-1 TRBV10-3 TGTGCCATCAGTGGTTGGGACGGGAACACTGAAGCTTTCTTT CAISGWDGNTEAFF
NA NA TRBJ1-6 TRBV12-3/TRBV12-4 TGTGCCAGCAGTTTAGAAAAGAATTCACCCCTCCACTTT CASSLEKNSPLHF
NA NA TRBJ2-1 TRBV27 TGTGCCAGCAGTCACGGACGGGACAATGAGCAGTTCTTC CASSHGRDNEQFF
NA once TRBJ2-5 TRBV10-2 TGCGCCAGCAGTGAGTGGCGTAACCAAGAGACCCAGTACTTC CASSEWRNQETQYF
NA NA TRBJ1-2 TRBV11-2 TGTGCCAGCAGCGCCTCCCCAGGGACTTATGGCTACACCTTC CASSASPGTYGYTF
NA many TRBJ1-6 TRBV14 TGTGCCAGCAGCCCCTGGGGCGGGGGGTCACCCCTCCACTTT CASSPWGGGSPLHF
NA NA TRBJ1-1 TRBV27 TGTGCCAGCAGTTTAGAGAGGACTACTGAAGCTTTCTTT CASSLERTTEAFF
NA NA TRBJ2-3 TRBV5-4 TGTGCCAGCCACAGGGACACAGATACGCAGTATTTT CASHRDTDTQYF
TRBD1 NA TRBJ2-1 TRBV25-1 TGTGCCAGCAGTGAATCCGGCAGGGGGCTCCCAAGGGGCAATGAGCAGTTCTTC CASSESGRGLPRGNEQFF
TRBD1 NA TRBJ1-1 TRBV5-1 TGCGCCAGCAGCTTGGGGGACAGCAAAGTTGAAGCTTTCTTT CASSLGDSKVEAFF
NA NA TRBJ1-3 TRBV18 TGTGCCAGCTCACCACCGTTTCAGGGTAGCGATGGAAACACCATATATTTT CASSPPFQGSDGNTIYF
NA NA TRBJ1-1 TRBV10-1 TGCGCCAGCAGTGAGGGGGGCCTCACTGAAGCTTTCTTT CASSEGGLTEAFF
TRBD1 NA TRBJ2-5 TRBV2 TGTGCCAGCAGAGAAGGGGACAGCCTACAAGAGACCCAGTACTTC CASREGDSLQETQYF
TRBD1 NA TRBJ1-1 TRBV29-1 TGCAGCGTGCTCCGACAGGGCCTAAACACTGAAGCTTTCTTT CSVLRQGLNTEAFF
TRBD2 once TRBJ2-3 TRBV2 TGTGCCAGTGAGCGGGGGGGCCGGGATACGCAGTATTTT CASERGGRDTQYF
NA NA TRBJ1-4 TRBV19 TGTGCCAGTAGTATCGCGGGAATTCGAGAAAAACTGTTTTTT CASSIAGIREKLFF
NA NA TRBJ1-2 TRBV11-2 TGTGCCAGCAGCTTAGCCGGGGACTTCTATGGCTACACCTTC CASSLAGDFYGYTF
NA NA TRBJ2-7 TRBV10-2 TGCGCCAGCAGTGAGTCGGACGGCTCCTACGAGCAGTACTTC CASSESDGSYEQYF
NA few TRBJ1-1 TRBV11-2 TGTGCCAGCAGCTTAGATCTTGGACAGCCAGCTTTCTTT CASSLDLGQPAFF
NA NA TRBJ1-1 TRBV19 TGTGCCAGTAGCGGACTAGTGGAGAACACTGAAGCTTTCTTT CASSGLVENTEAFF
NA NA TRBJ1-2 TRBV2 TGTGCCAGCAGTGAAATCGGACCTCCCATCTTATATGGCTACACCTTC CASSEIGPPILYGYTF
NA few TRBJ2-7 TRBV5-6 TGTGCCAGCAAAGGAGGTCGGAGCTCCTACGAGCAGTACTTC CASKGGRSSYEQYF
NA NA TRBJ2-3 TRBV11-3 TGTGCCAGCAGCCCGAGGGACTCGGTGGATACGCAGTATTTT CASSPRDSVDTQYF
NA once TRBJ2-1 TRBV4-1 TGCGCCAGCAGCCAAGAAAAAGGGAATGAGCAGTTCTTC CASSQEKGNEQFF
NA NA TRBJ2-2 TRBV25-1 TGTGCCAGCAGTCCGGGTTTCGGGCCAATGGCCGGGGAGCTGTTTTTT CASSPGFGPMAGELFF
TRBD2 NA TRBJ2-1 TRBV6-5 TGTGCCAGCAGTTACTCAGCGGGATCCTACAATGAGCAGTTCTTC CASSYSAGSYNEQFF
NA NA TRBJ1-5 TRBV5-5 TGTGCCAGCAGCTTGGAAAGTTTTAGCAATCAGCCCCAGCATTTT CASSLESFSNQPQHF
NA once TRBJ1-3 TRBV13 TGTGCCAGCAGCTTAAAGGACTCTGGAAACACCATATATTTT CASSLKDSGNTIYF
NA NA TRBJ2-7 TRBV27 TGTGCCAGCAGGAGATCGGACCCAAAGGGTTACGAGCAGTACTTC CASRRSDPKGYEQYF
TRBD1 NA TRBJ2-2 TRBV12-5 TGTGCTAGTGGTGGGTGGACAGGGTGGATTCCCGGGGAGCTGTTTTTT CASGGWTGWIPGELFF
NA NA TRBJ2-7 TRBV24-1 TGTGCCACCAGTGACCCGGACAGCAACGAGCAGTACTTC CATSDPDSNEQYF
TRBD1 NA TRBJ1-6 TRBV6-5 TGTGCCAGCAGTCGCGACAGGGAACATTCACCCCTCCACTTT CASSRDREHSPLHF
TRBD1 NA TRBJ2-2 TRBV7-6 TGTGCCAGCAGCTTTCTTACAGGGGGCACCGGGGAGCTGTTTTTT CASSFLTGGTGELFF
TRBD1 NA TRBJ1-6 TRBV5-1 TGCGCCAGCAGCTTGATCCCGGGACAGTATAATTCACCCCTCCACTTT CASSLIPGQYNSPLHF
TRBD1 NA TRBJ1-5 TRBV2 TGTGCCAGCAGGACAGGGGGACGCCAGCCCCAGCATTTT CASRTGGRQPQHF
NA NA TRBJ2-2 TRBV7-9 TGTGGGGATACGGGGGTCACCGGGGAGCTGTTTTTT CGDTGVTGELFF
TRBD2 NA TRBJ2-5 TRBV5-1 TGCGCCAGCAGCTCCGGGACTAGCGGGGGGGCCTTGGAGACCCAGTACTTC CASSSGTSGGALETQYF
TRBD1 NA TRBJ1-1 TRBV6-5 TGTGCCAGCAGCGCCCGGGACAGGGTGTACGAAGCTTTCTTT CASSARDRVYEAFF
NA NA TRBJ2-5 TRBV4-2 TGTGCCAGCAGCCGGAGAACGGGGTCGTCGGAGACCCAGTACTTC CASSRRTGSSETQYF
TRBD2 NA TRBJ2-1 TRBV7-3 TGTGCCAGCAGCTTAATGCCGGCGACTAGCGTCAATGAGCAGTTCTTC CASSLMPATSVNEQFF
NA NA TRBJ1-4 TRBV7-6 TGTGCCAGCAGCAATACAATTCGAGGCGGGGCGGTGAAGGAAAAACTGTTTTTT CASSNTIRGGAVKEKLFF
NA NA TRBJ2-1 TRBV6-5 TGTGCCAGCAGTTCGCGTTTCCGGGGCTCCTACAATGAGCAGTTCTTC CASSSRFRGSYNEQFF
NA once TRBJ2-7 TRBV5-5 TGTGCCAGCAGCTTGTGGGACGGAAGCGAGCAGTACTTC CASSLWDGSEQYF
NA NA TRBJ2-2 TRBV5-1 TGCGCCAGCAGCTTGGCTGAGAAAGTCGGGGAGCTGTTTTTT CASSLAEKVGELFF